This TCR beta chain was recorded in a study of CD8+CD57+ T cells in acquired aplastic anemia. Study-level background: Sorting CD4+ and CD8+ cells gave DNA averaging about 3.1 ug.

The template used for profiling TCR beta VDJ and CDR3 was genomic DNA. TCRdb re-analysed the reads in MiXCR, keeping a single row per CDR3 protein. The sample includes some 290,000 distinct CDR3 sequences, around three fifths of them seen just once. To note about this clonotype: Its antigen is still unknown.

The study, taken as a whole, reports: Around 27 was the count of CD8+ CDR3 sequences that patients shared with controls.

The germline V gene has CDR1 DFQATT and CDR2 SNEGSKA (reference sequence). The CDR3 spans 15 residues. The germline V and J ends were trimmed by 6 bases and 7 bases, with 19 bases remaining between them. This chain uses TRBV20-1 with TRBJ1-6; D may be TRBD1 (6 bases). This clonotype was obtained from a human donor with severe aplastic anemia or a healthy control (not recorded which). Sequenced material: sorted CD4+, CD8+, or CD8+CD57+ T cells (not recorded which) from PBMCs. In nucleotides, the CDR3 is TGCAGTGCCCACCGGGACAACAGGGAAAATTCACCCCTCCACTTT. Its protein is CSAHRDNRENSPLHF.